One sample yielded the 8 T cell receptor beta chains listed below, sequenced in a study of cytomegalovirus exposure and HLA in healthy donors. 60 Vbeta and 13 Jbeta primers were used in PCR. Clones were read by immunoSEQ multiplex PCR, and TCRdb kept only the in-frame ones, dropping some. The sample carries 110,000 or so clones, roughly 71% recorded once. Sequencing was carried out using PBMCs. The receptors originated from a man aged 18 to 29 in good health and CMV-seropositive.

The V call is TRBV5-5, the J call TRBJ1-5, with no clear D. Germline CDR1 reads SGHKS; CDR2 reads YYEKEE (reference sequence). The CDR3 is made up of 14 amino acids. The V end was cut by 0 bases, the J end by 0 bases, with 4 bases between. Here the CDR3 reads CASSLVDSNQPQHF. CDR3 bases: TGTGCCAGCAGCTTGGTAGATAGCAATCAGCCCCAGCATTTT.

The V gene is TRBV5-6, the J gene TRBJ1-6; 9 bases are a match to TRBD1. This CDR3 spans 15 amino acids. Germline V gene data show CDR1 as SGHDT and CDR2 as YYEEEE. V trimming: 5 bases; J trimming: 9 bases; junction bases outside the gene matches: 9. CDR3 region: CASSLDRGGSSPLHF. CDR3 nucleotides: TGTGCCAGCAGTCTGGACAGGGGAGGTTCTTCACCCCTCCACTTT.

The CDR3 protein is CASGGGHPTDTQYF. The CDR3 DNA reads TGTGCCAGTGGGGGGGGCCACCCCACAGATACGCAGTATTTT. This chain joins TRBV7-2 and TRBJ2-3; TRBD2 might be the D (7 bases). The V and J ends lost 9 bases and 2 bases respectively, with 15 bases between them. This CDR3 is built from 14 residues. Per germline, CDR1 SGHTA and CDR2 FQGNSA.

With regard to this clone: This sample also contains other DNA sequences that code for the same CDR3. The chain carries TRBV5-1 and TRBJ1-2; 12 bases agree with TRBD1. The CDR3 spans 15 residues. Germline assignment: CDR1 SGHRS and CDR2 YFSETQ. V lost 3 bases, J lost 4 bases, and 4 bases stayed unmatched. In DNA form, the CDR3 reads TGCGCCAGCAGCTCGGGACAGGGGGCCCTCTATGGCTACACCTTC. This gives the protein CASSSGQGALYGYTF.

This chain links TRBV2 with TRBJ1-1, with D maybe TRBD1 (6 bases). The CDR3 has 15 amino acids. The V gene lost 6 bases and the J gene lost 2 bases, with 16 bases spanning the gap. Germline V gene lookup returns CDR1 SNHLY and CDR2 FYNNEI. This CDR3 is CASSEYRGGNTEAFF. CDR3 in DNA: TGTGCCAGCAGCGAGTACCGGGGGGGCAACACTGAAGCTTTCTTT.

The table lists this clone with a count of one. The rearrangement uses TRBV28 and TRBJ2-3; the D gene is possibly TRBD1 (5 bases). The CDR3 covers 13 residues. The V end lost 4 bases, the J end lost 6 bases, and 11 bases lay between the germline ends. Germline-derived CDR1 and CDR2 are MDHEN and SYDVKM. The CDR3 loop reads CASSYRLGDTQYF. As DNA, the CDR3 is TGTGCCAGCAGTTACAGGCTTGGGGATACGCAGTATTTT. The complete variable domain, with remaining parts taken from reference TRBV28 and TRBJ2-3, reads DVKVTQSSRYLVKRTGEKVFLECVQDMDHENMFWYRQDPGLGLRLIYFSYDVKMKEKGDIPEGYSVSREKKERFSLILESASTNQTSMYLCASSYRLGDTQYFGPGTRLTVL.

The chain carries TRBV7-2 and TRBJ1-4; D gene ambiguous. CDR1 and CDR2 (germline): SGHTA, FQGNSA. This CDR3 comprises 12 residues. V dropped 2 bases and J dropped 15 bases, with 13 bases sitting between them. CDR3 sequence: CASSLPASMVFF. The CDR3 DNA reads as TGTGCCAGCAGCTTACCAGCGAGTATGGTGTTTTTT.

The rearrangement links TRBV27 to TRBJ2-7; D possibly corresponds to TRBD1 (5 bases). This CDR3 is 14 amino acids long. Germline lookup yields CDR1 MNHEY and CDR2 SMNVEV (reference sequence). Trimming pared 4 bases from V and 5 bases from J, leaving 15 bases between. The CDR3 DNA reads as TGTGCCAGCAGTTCAGTCCTCAGGGTCCACGAGCAGTACTTC. It encodes CASSSVLRVHEQYF.